This T cell receptor beta chain originates from a study of technical replicates of blood from several donors. Germline-derived CDR1 and CDR2 are MRHNA and SNTAGT. CDR3 length: 15 amino acids. Trimming removed 2 bases from V and 6 bases from J; junction bases left unmatched: 7. Measured with immunoSEQ multiplex PCR; TCRdb has only the in-frame clones, and not every one. The sample records tens of thousands of clones, almost 97% being singletons. The sample was T cells isolated from PBMCs. The sequence came from a human donor in good health. The chain links TRBV6-4 to TRBJ1-5, with 7 bases fitting TRBD1. The CDR3 DNA reads TGTGCCAGCAGTGACGAAGCAGGGGGGAGTCAGCCCCAGCATTTT. Its protein product is CASSDEAGGSQPQHF.